These 27 T cell receptor beta chains were all obtained from the same sample, sequenced in a study of cytotoxic CD8 clonotypes in ibrutinib-treated CLL. Assay used: immunoSEQ multiplex PCR; TCRdb lists only in-frame clones, some missing. Of 130,000 to 150,000 clones listed, approximately 90% are singletons. This specimen consisted of PBMCs, obtained after 12 months of ibrutinib treatment. The receptors originated from a human donor with chronic lymphocytic leukemia.

The gene calls are TRBV19 and TRBJ1-4; TRBD1 might be the D (5 bases). The germline gives CDR1 LNHDA, CDR2 SQIVND (reference sequence). V shed 7 bases and J shed 4 bases, with 13 bases lying between them. The CDR3 is 14 amino acids. CDR3 sequence (DNA): TGTGCCAGTAACGTCGACAGATTTAATGAAAAACTGTTTTTT. Protein: CASNVDRFNEKLFF.

The chain couples TRBV5-1 to TRBJ2-1; 7 bases line up with TRBD2. This CDR3 has 19 residues. Germline CDR1 reads SGHRS; CDR2 reads YFSETQ. V dropped 0 bases and J dropped 4; count of bases not matched to a gene: 16. The CDR3 loop is CASSLGRLREGRSYNEQFF. The DNA of the CDR3 is TGCGCCAGCAGCTTGGGGAGACTCAGGGAGGGTCGCTCTTACAATGAGCAGTTCTTC.

This clone came up once. The chain uses TRBV11-2 and TRBJ1-3; no firm D call. Trimming stripped 1 base from V and 1 base from J, with 11 bases between. CDR1 and CDR2 (germline): SGHAT, FQNNGV. The CDR3 runs 16 residues. The CDR3 reads CASSLAGFSSGNTIYF. CDR3 sequence (DNA): TGTGCCAGCAGCTTAGCTGGATTTTCTTCTGGAAACACCATATATTTT.

Note on this clone: The sample contains more than one DNA sequence encoding this CDR3. This sequence joins TRBV27 and TRBJ2-3; D unresolved. The CDR3 consists of 13 residues. Germline values: CDR1 MNHEY, CDR2 SMNVEV (reference sequence). Trimming cost V 2 bases and J 6 bases, with 9 bases left between them. The CDR3 DNA is TGTGCCAGCAGTTTAAGTCGACCGGATACGCAGTATTTT. Amino acid sequence: CASSLSRPDTQYF.

The chain links TRBV7-9 to TRBJ1-2, with D unresolved. V gave up 6 bases and J gave up 4 bases, with 12 bases separating them. The CDR3 is 13 residues long. Looked up from germline, CDR1 is SEHNR and CDR2 is FQNEAQ (reference sequence). This CDR3 is CASRTEAVYGYTF. CDR3 coding DNA: TGTGCCAGCAGAACGGAGGCGGTCTATGGCTACACCTTC.

The chain has TRBV28 and TRBJ1-5, with TRBD1 matching 7 bases. Losses at the gene ends were 10 bases for V and 8 bases for J; bases not matched to a gene: 8. CDR1 MDHEN and CDR2 SYDVKM come from the germline V gene. The CDR3 runs to 12 residues. The DNA for the CDR3 is TGTGCCACTTTGGACAGGTACGAGCCCCAGCATTTT. Encoded protein: CATLDRYEPQHF.

This chain links TRBV28 with TRBJ1-4, with D maybe TRBD1 (6 bases). Trimming removed 7 bases from V and 8 bases from J, with 20 bases in between. Germline lookup yields CDR1 MDHEN and CDR2 SYDVKM. The CDR3 has 15 residues. The DNA of the CDR3 is TGTGCCAGCACTTTTCTGGAGGGGGGCTCCGAAAAACTGTTTTTT. It translates to CASTFLEGGSEKLFF.

The chain recombines TRBV29-1 with TRBJ2-1; a weak D match, TRBD2 (6 bases). The CDR3 has 13 amino acids. V lost 5 bases, J lost 2 bases, and 10 bases lay in between. Per germline, CDR1 SQVTM and CDR2 ANQGSEA. The CDR3 sequence: CSVHGGTYNEQFF. CDR3 sequence (DNA): TGCAGCGTTCACGGCGGGACCTACAATGAGCAGTTCTTC.

The chain couples TRBV5-1 to TRBJ1-3; 9 bases agree with TRBD1. CDR3 length: 15 residues. Germline CDR1 reads SGHRS; CDR2 reads YFSETQ. V shed 4 bases and J 0 bases; nucleotides not matched to a gene: 2. The CDR3 here is CASSMDRGSGNTIYF. Written as DNA, the CDR3 is TGCGCCAGCAGCATGGACAGGGGCTCTGGAAACACCATATATTTT. The full variable domain, rest sourced from reference TRBV5-1 and TRBJ1-3, is KAGVTQTPRYLIKTRGQQVTLSCSPISGHRSVSWYQQTPGQGLQFLFEYFSETQRNKGNFPGRFSGRQFSNSRSEMNVSTLELGDSALYLCASSMDRGSGNTIYFGEGSWLTVV.

The rearrangement joins TRBV28 to TRBJ2-7; D is uncertain. Germline CDR1 reads MDHEN; CDR2 reads SYDVKM. CDR3 length: 13 residues. Trimming shortened V by 5 bases and J by 5 bases, and 13 bases separated the two germline ends. CDR3: CASSPASRHEQYF. The CDR3 region has the DNA TGTGCCAGCAGTCCAGCTAGTAGGCACGAGCAGTACTTC.

This chain links TRBV6-1 with TRBJ2-7; D may be TRBD2 (6 bases). Germline assignment: CDR1 MNHNS and CDR2 SASEGT. This CDR3 comprises 15 residues. V was pared by 10 bases and J by 0 bases, with 19 bases between. The CDR3: CATGIAAYSSYEQYF. The CDR3 DNA reads as TGTGCCACGGGGATAGCGGCCTACTCCTCCTACGAGCAGTACTTC.

V and J are TRBV10-1 and TRBJ2-1, with 9 nucleotides matching TRBD1. Looked up from germline, CDR1 is WNHNN and CDR2 is SYGVQD (reference sequence). The V and J ends lost 2 bases and 7 bases, in that order; junction bases with no gene match: 3. The CDR3 is 14 amino acids. The DNA of the CDR3 is TGCGCCAGCAGTGAGGGGACAGGGTATAATGAGCAGTTCTTC. Amino acids: CASSEGTGYNEQFF.

The chain has TRBV7-9 and TRBJ1-1; D remains unclear. Germline-derived CDR1 and CDR2 are SEHNR and FQNEAQ (reference sequence). CDR3 length: 11 amino acids. V gave up 5 bases and J gave up 2 bases, with 3 bases separating them. The CDR3: CASSRNTEAFF. The CDR3 bases are TGTGCCAGCAGCAGAAACACTGAAGCTTTCTTT.

The rearrangement links TRBV10-3 to TRBJ1-1; TRBD1 matches at 9 bases. From germline, CDR1 is ENHRY and CDR2 SYGVKD. The CDR3 contains 14 residues. J was trimmed by 6 bases and V by 6 bases; bases with no gene match: 8. DNA for the CDR3: TGTGCCATCAGGGAACAGGGGGCTGTCTCTGAAGCTTTCTTT. Translated, it gives CAIREQGAVSEAFF.

The chain uses TRBV27 and TRBJ1-2, with 9 bases matching TRBD1. Germline V gene sequence: CDR1 MNHEY, CDR2 SMNVEV (reference sequence). Unmatched junction bases numbered 8, after V lost 0 bases and J lost 6 bases. There are 16 residues in the CDR3. Written as DNA, the CDR3 is TGTGCCAGCAGTTTATCCTCGGGACAGGGTAGGGATGGCTACACCTTC. Its translation is CASSLSSGQGRDGYTF.

The rearrangement links TRBV5-1 to TRBJ2-1, with 8 positions matching TRBD2. CDR1 is SGHRS and CDR2 is YFSETQ in the germline V gene. The V and J ends lost 4 bases and 3 bases, in that order; junction bases with no gene match: 6. The CDR3 contains 15 residues. The DNA of the CDR3 is TGCGCCAGCAGCAAAACTAGCGGAATCTACAATGAGCAGTTCTTC. This translates into CASSKTSGIYNEQFF.

The chain couples TRBV18 to TRBJ1-5; 9 bases are shared with TRBD1. The CDR3 loop spans 15 amino acids. Losses at the gene ends were 1 base for V and 6 bases for J; bases not matched to a gene: 4. CDR1 and CDR2 (germline): KGHSH, LQKENI. CDR3 sequence (DNA): TGTGCCAGCTCACCACGGGGACAGGGCGGTCAGCCCCAGCATTTT. It yields the protein CASSPRGQGGQPQHF.

On this clone: The same CDR3 can be traced to other DNA sequences in this sample. This chain links TRBV5-1 with TRBJ1-5; 8 bases align to TRBD1. The germline gives CDR1 SGHRS, CDR2 YFSETQ. The trim removed 4 bases at V and 7 bases at J, leaving 7 bases unmatched. The length of the CDR3 is 14 residues. CDR3 bases: TGCGCCAGCAGCCCCGGACAGGGTAACCAGCCCCAGCATTTT. Translation gives CASSPGQGNQPQHF.

This chain uses TRBV5-5 with TRBJ2-5; D is tentatively TRBD1 or TRBD2 (5 bases each). The CDR3 runs 15 residues. With 4 bases removed from V and 0 bases from J, the gap between germline ends came to 13 bases. Germline assignment: CDR1 SGHKS and CDR2 YYEKEE (reference sequence). CDR3 coding DNA: TGTGCCAGCAGCCTTATCTGGGACGACCAAGAGACCCAGTACTTC. Encoded protein: CASSLIWDDQETQYF. Together with reference TRBV5-5 and TRBJ2-5, the CDR3 gives the full variable domain: DAGVTQSPTHLIKTRGQQVTLRCSPISGHKSVSWYQQVLGQGPQFIFQYYEKEERGRGNFPDRFSARQFPNYSSELNVNALLLGDSALYLCASSLIWDDQETQYFGPGTRLLVL.

The chain joins TRBV27 to TRBJ2-3, with 7 nucleotides matching TRBD2. Germline CDR1 and CDR2: MNHEY and SMNVEV (reference sequence). CDR3 length: 13 residues. V was clipped by 5 bases and J by 10 bases; unmatched bases: 9. Written as DNA, the CDR3 is TGTGCCAGCAGTCCTTCGACTAGCTCGGCGCAGTATTTT. It specifies CASSPSTSSAQYF.

The J gene is TRBJ2-1, the V gene TRBV11-2; D is ambiguous. With 7 bases removed from V and 10 bases from J, the gap between germline ends came to 23 bases. The CDR3 length is 15 residues. Germline V gene sequence: CDR1 SGHAT, CDR2 FQNNGV. The CDR3 DNA is TGTGCCAGCAATGAAGGGAACCACCCGTATTCGGAGCAGTTCTTC. Translating it yields CASNEGNHPYSEQFF.

The chain uses TRBV7-8 and TRBJ2-1; D is perhaps TRBD1 (5 bases). The germline V gene encodes CDR1 SGHVS and CDR2 FQNEAQ. The CDR3 runs 13 residues. V was trimmed by 1 base and J by 8 bases, leaving 9 bases between them. Here the CDR3 reads CASSLDLGDEQFF. The CDR3 nucleotides read TGTGCCAGCAGCTTAGATCTAGGGGATGAGCAGTTCTTC.

The rearrangement uses TRBV10-1 and TRBJ1-1, with D possibly being TRBD1 (6 bases). The CDR3 spans 15 residues. V shed 3 bases and J shed 3 bases, with 14 bases lying between them. The germline gives CDR1 WNHNN, CDR2 SYGVQD (reference sequence). The CDR3 protein is CASSDGAGADTEAFF. The CDR3 DNA follows: TGCGCCAGCAGTGATGGTGCAGGGGCGGACACTGAAGCTTTCTTT.

The V and J genes are TRBV6-4 and TRBJ2-4, with 7 bases that match TRBD1. This CDR3 is built from 17 residues. Germline CDR1 reads MRHNA; CDR2 reads SNTAGT. With V trimmed by 4 bases and J by 5 bases, 14 bases remained unmatched. The CDR3 loop reads CASSGIVPTGRENIQYF. CDR3 sequence (DNA): TGTGCCAGCAGTGGCATCGTCCCGACAGGGCGGGAAAACATTCAGTACTTC.

The CDR3 region is CATSTRGSGELFF. For the CDR3, the DNA is TGTGCCACCAGCACCAGGGGTTCCGGGGAGCTGTTTTTT. J is TRBJ2-2 and V is TRBV15, with D possibly TRBD1 on 6 matching bases. V was cut by 4 bases and J by 6 bases, with 9 bases left in between. This CDR3 region has 13 residues. Germline loops: CDR1 LNHNV, CDR2 YYDKDF (reference sequence). Complete variable domain (other parts from reference TRBV15 and TRBJ2-2): DAMVIQNPRYQVTQFGKPVTLSCSQTLNHNVMYWYQQKSSQAPKLLFHYYDKDFNNEADTPDNFQSRRPNTSFCFLDIRSPGLGDTAMYLCATSTRGSGELFFGEGSRLTVL.

The gene calls are TRBV5-1 and TRBJ2-5; D tentatively reads TRBD1 or TRBD2 (6 bases each). V lost 4 bases, J lost 5 bases, and 15 bases lay in between. This CDR3 has 14 amino acids. Germline V gene sequence: CDR1 SGHRS, CDR2 YFSETQ. DNA of the CDR3: TGCGCCAGCAGCCGAGAGGGGGGCTGGGAGACCCAGTACTTC. Its protein product is CASSREGGWETQYF. Supplemented by reference TRBV5-1 and TRBJ2-5, the full variable domain reads KAGVTQTPRYLIKTRGQQVTLSCSPISGHRSVSWYQQTPGQGLQFLFEYFSETQRNKGNFPGRFSGRQFSNSRSEMNVSTLELGDSALYLCASSREGGWETQYFGPGTRLLVL.

The V and J genes are TRBV11-2 and TRBJ2-5, with D possibly being TRBD1 (5 bases). V was shortened by 4 bases and J by 5 bases, with 11 bases between the two germline ends. The CDR3 is 13 residues long. Germline V lookup: CDR1 SGHAT, CDR2 FQNNGV. The CDR3 sequence is CASSSQGVETQYF. The CDR3 DNA follows: TGTGCCAGCAGCTCCCAGGGTGTCGAGACCCAGTACTTC.